The present entry profiles one T cell receptor (beta chain) with its context. The record originates from a study of T cell changes during pregnancy in multiple sclerosis. Trimming cost V 4 bases and J 7 bases; bases outside gene matches: 8. This CDR3 contains 14 residues. Germline loops: CDR1 SGHNT, CDR2 YYREEE (reference sequence). Measured with immunoSEQ multiplex PCR; TCRdb has only the in-frame clones, and not every one. The sample includes more than 95,000 clones, around nine tenths of them seen just once. The receptor was isolated from a female donor with multiple sclerosis, enrolled in a pregnancy study. The rearrangement uses TRBV5-4 and TRBJ2-1, with 7 bases lining up with TRBD2. This sample comprised peripheral blood, obtained after pregnancy. CDR3 amino acids: CASSPTGGTNEQFF. In DNA, the CDR3 is TGTGCCAGCAGCCCAACGGGGGGTACGAATGAGCAGTTCTTC.